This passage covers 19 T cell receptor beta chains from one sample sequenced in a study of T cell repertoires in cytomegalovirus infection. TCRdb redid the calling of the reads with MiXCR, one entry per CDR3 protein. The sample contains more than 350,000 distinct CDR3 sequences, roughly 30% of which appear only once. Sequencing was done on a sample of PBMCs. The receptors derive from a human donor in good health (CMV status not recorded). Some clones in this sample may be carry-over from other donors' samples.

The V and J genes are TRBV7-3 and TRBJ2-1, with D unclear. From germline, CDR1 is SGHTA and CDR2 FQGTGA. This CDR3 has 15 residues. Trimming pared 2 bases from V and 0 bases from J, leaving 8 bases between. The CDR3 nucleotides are TGTGCCAGCAGCTTATCTTCAGTCTCCTACAATGAGCAGTTCTTC. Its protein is CASSLSSVSYNEQFF.

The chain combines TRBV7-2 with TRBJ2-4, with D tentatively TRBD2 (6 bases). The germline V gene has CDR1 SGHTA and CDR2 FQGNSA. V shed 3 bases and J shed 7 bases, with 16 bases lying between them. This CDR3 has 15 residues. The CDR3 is CASSLGGVEANIQYF. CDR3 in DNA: TGTGCCAGCAGCTTGGGGGGAGTTGAGGCGAACATTCAGTACTTC.

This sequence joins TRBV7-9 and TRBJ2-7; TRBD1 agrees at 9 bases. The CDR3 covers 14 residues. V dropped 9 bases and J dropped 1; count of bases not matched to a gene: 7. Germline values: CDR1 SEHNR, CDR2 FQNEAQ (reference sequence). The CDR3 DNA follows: TGTGCCAGGGCCTCCGGGACAGGGTCCTACGAGCAGTACTTC. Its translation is CARASGTGSYEQYF.

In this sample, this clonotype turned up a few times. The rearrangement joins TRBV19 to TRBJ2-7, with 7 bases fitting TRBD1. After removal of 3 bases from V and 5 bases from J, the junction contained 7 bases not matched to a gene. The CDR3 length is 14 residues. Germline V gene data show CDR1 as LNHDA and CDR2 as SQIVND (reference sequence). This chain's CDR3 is CASSIQGVRDEQYF. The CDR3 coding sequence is TGTGCCAGTAGTATCCAGGGGGTTCGCGACGAGCAGTACTTC. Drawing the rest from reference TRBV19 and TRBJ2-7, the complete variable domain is DGGITQSPKYLFRKEGQNVTLSCEQNLNHDAMYWYRQDPGQGLRLIYYSQIVNDFQKGDIAEGYSVSREKKESFPLTVTSAQKNPTAFYLCASSIQGVRDEQYFGPGTRLTVT.

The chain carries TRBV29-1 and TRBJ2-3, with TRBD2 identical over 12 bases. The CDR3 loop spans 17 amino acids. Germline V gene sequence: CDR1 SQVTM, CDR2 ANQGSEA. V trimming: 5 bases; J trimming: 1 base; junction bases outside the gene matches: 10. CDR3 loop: CSVLTSGGRSGTDTQYF. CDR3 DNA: TGCAGCGTTTTAACTAGCGGGGGGAGGTCGGGCACAGATACGCAGTATTTT.

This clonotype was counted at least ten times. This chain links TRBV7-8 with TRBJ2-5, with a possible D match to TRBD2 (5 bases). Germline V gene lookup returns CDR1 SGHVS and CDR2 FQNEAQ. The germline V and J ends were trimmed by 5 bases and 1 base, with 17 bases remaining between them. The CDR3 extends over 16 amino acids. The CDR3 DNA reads TGTGCCAGCAGCCCCAGACCCGGGGTCTTCCAAGAGACCCAGTACTTC. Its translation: CASSPRPGVFQETQYF.

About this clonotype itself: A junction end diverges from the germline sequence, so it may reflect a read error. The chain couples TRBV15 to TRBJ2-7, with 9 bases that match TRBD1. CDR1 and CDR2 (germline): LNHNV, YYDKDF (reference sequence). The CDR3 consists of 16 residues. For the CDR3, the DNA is TGTGCCACCAGCAGACAACCGGGACAGGGTTCCTACGATCAGTACTTC. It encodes CATSRQPGQGSYDQYF.

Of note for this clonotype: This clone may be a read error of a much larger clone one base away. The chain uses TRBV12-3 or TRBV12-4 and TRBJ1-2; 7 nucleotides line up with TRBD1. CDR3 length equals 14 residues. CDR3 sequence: CASSPRGGRYVYTF. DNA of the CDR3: TGTGCCAGCAGCCCCAGGGGGGGCAGGTATGTCTACACCTTC.

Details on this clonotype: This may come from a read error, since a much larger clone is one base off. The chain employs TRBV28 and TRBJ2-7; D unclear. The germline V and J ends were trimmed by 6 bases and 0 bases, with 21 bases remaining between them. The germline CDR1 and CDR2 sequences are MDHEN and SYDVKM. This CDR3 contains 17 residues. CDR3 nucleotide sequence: TGTGCCAGCAGCTCTCACGGCGTCTTCCAAAGCTCCTACGAGCAGTACTTC. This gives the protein CASSSHGVFQSSYEQYF. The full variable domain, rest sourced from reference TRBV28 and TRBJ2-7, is DVKVTQSSRYLVKRTGEKVFLECVQDMDHENMFWYRQDPGLGLRLIYFSYDVKMKEKGDIPEGYSVSREKKERFSLILESASTNQTSMYLCASSSHGVFQSSYEQYFGPGTRLTVT.

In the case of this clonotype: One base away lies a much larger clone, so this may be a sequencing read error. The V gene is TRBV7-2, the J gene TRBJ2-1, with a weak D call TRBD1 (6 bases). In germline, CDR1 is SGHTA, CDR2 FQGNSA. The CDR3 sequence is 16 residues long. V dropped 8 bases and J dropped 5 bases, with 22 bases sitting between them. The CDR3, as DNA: TGTGCCAGCGGCCTAGACCGGGACATCAGAGACAATGAGCAGTTCTTC. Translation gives CASGLDRDIRDNEQFF. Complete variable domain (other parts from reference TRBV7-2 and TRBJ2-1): GAGVSQSPSNKVTEKGKDVELRCDPISGHTALYWYRQSLGQGLEFLIYFQGNSAPDKSGLPSDRFSAERTGGSVSTLTIQRTQQEDSAVYLCASGLDRDIRDNEQFFGPGTRLTVL.

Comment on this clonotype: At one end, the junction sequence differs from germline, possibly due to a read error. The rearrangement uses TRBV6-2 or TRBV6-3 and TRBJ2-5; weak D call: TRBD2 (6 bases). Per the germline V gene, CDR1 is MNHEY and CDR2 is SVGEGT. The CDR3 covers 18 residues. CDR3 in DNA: TGTGCCCGCAGTTTTGATCCCCCGGTCGGGGGTTCCCAAGAGACCCAGTACTTC. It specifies CARSFDPPVGGSQETQYF.

CDR3 protein: CASSRPDDYEQYF. For the CDR3, the DNA is TGTGCCAGCAGCCGGCCGGACGACTACGAGCAGTACTTC. This chain connects TRBV5-4 to TRBJ2-7; D gene uncertain. CDR1 and CDR2 from the germline V gene are SGHNT and YYREEE (reference sequence). V lost 4 bases, J lost 3 bases, and 11 bases lay in between. The CDR3 is 13 amino acids.

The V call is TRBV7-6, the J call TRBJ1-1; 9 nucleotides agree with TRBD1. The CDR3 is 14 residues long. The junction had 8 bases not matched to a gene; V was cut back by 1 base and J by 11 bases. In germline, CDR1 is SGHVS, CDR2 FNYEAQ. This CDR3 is CASSLGVPGQGAFF. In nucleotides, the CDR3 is TGTGCCAGCAGCTTAGGAGTACCGGGACAGGGTGCTTTCTTT.

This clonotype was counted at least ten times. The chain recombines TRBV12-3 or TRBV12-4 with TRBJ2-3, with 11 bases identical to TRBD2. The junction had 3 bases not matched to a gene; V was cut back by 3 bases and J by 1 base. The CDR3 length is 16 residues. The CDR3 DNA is TGTGCCAGCAGTTTTCTAGCGGGGGGCGGCACAGATACGCAGTATTTT. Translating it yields CASSFLAGGGTDTQYF.

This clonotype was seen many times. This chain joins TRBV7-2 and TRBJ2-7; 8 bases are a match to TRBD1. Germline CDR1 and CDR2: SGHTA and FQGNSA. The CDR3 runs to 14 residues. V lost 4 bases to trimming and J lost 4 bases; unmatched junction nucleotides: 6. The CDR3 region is CASSSRTGWYEQYF. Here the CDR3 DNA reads TGTGCCAGCAGCTCCCGGACAGGGTGGTACGAGCAGTACTTC.

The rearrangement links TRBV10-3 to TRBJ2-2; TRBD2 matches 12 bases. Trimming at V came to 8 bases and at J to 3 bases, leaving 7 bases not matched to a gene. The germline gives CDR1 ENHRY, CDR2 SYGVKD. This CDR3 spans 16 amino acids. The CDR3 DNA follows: TGTGCCATCCCCTCTAGCGGGGGGGCCCACACCGGGGAGCTGTTTTTT. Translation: CAIPSSGGAHTGELFF.

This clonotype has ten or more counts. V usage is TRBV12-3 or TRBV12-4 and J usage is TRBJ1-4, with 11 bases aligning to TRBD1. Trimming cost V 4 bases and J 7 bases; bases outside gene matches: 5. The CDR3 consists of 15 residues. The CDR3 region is CASSSTGTGGEKLFF. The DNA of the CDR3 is TGTGCCAGCAGTTCCACCGGGACAGGGGGTGAAAAACTGTTTTTT.

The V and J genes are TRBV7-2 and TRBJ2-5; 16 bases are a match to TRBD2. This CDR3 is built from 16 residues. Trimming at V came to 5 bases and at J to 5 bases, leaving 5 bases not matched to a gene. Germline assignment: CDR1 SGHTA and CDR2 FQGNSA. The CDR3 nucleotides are TGTGCCAGCAGCGGGGGGACTAGCGGGGGGGCGGAGACCCAGTACTTC. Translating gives CASSGGTSGGAETQYF.

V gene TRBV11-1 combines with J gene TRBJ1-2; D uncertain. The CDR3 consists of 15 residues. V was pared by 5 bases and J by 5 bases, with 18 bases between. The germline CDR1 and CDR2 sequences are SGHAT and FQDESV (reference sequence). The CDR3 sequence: CASSPASDLGYGYTF. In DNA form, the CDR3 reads TGTGCCAGCAGCCCTGCATCCGATTTGGGATATGGCTACACCTTC.